The clone carrying this T cell receptor (beta chain) showed up many times. The data were obtained in a study of T cell repertoires in cytomegalovirus infection. Study-wide context: Through public TCR beta signatures, both CMV infection and matching HLA type were indicated.

Each CDR3 protein gets one entry after TCRdb re-called the reads with MiXCR. The sample has just under 300,000 distinct CDR3 sequences, roughly a tenth seen once. V lost 5 bases and J lost 3, with 14 bases in between. This CDR3 spans 15 amino acids. The germline V gene has CDR1 SGHTA and CDR2 FQGNSA. The sample consisted of PBMCs. The source is a human donor in good health (CMV status not recorded). Some clones in this sample may be carry-over from other donors' samples. The V and J genes are TRBV7-2 and TRBJ1-5, with D unclear. The CDR3 is CASSAAPNFNQPQHF. Written as DNA, the CDR3 is TGTGCCAGCAGCGCGGCCCCGAATTTCAATCAGCCCCAGCATTTT.